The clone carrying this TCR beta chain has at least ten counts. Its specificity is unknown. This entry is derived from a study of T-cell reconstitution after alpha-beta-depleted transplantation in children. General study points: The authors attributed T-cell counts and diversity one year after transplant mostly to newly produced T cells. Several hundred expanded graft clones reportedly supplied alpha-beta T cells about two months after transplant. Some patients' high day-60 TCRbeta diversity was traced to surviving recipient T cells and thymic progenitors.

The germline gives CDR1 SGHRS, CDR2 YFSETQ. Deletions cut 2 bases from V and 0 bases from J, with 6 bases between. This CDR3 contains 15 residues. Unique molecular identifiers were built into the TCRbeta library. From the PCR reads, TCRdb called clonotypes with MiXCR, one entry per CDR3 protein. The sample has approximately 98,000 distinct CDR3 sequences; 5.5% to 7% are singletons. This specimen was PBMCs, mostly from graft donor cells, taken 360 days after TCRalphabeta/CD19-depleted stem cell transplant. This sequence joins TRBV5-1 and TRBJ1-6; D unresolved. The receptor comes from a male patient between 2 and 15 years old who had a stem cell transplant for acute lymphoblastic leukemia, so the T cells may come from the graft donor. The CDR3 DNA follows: TGCGCCAGCAGCTTCGGAAGCTCCTATAATTCACCCCTCCACTTT. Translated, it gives CASSFGSSYNSPLHF.